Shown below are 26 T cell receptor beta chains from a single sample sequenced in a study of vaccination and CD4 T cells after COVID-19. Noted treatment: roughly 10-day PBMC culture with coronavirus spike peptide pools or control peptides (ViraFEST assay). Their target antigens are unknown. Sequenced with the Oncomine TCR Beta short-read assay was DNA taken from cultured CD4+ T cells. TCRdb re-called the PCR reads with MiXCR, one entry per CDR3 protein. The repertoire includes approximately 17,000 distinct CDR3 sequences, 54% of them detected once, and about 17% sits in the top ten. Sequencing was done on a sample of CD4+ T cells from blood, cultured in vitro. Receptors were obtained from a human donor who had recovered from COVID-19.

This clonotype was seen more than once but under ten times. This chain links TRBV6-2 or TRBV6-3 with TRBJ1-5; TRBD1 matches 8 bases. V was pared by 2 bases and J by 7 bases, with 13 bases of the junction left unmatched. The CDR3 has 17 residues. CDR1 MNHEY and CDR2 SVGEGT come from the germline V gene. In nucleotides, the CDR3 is TGTGCCAGCAGTTACCACTCTGGACAGGGTTACGAACAGCCCCAGCATTTT. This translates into CASSYHSGQGYEQPQHF.

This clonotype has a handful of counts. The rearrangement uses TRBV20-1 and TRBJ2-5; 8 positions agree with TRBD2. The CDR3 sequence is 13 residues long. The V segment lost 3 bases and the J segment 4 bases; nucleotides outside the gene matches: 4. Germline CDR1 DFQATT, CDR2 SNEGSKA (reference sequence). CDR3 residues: CSARAGGGETQYF. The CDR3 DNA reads TGCAGTGCTAGGGCGGGAGGAGGAGAGACCCAGTACTTC.

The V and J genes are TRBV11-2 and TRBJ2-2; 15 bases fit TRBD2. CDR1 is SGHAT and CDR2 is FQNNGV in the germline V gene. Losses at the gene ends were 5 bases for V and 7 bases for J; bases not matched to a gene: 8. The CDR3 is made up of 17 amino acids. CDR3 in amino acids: CASSPGLAGGPGGELFF. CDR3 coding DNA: TGTGCCAGCAGCCCTGGACTAGCGGGGGGGCCGGGCGGGGAGCTGTTTTTT.

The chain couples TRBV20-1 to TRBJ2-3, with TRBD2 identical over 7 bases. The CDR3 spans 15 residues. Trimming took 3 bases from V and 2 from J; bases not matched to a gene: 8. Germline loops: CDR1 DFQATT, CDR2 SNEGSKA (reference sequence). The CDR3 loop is CSASGRKGPTDTQYF. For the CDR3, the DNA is TGCAGTGCTAGCGGGAGGAAAGGACCCACAGATACGCAGTATTTT.

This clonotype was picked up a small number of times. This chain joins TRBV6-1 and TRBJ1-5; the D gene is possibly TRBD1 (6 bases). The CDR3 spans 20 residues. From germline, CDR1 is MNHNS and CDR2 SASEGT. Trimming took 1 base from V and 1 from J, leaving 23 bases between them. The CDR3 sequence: CASSEEGGLRARWSNQPQHF. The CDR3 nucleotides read TGTGCCAGCAGTGAAGAGGGGGGGTTGAGGGCCCGTTGGAGCAATCAGCCCCAGCATTTT.

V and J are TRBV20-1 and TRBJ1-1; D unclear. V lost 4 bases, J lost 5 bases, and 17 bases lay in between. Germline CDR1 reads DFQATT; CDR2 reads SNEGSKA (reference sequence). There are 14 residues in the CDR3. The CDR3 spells CSATTDWARTEAFF. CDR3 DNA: TGCAGTGCTACCACCGACTGGGCCCGGACTGAAGCTTTCTTT.

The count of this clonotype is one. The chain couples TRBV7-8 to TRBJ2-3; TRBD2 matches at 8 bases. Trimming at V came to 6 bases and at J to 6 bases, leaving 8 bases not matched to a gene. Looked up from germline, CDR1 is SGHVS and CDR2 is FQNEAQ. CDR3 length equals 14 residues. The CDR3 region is CASRRGGNMDTQYF. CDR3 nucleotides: TGTGCCAGCAGACGGGGGGGCAATATGGATACGCAGTATTTT.

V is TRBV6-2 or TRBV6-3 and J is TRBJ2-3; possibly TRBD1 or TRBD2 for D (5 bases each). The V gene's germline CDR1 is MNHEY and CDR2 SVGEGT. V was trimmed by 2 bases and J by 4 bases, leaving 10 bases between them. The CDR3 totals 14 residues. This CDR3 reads CASSYRRGPDTQYF. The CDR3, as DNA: TGTGCCAGCAGTTACCGCCGGGGCCCAGATACGCAGTATTTT.

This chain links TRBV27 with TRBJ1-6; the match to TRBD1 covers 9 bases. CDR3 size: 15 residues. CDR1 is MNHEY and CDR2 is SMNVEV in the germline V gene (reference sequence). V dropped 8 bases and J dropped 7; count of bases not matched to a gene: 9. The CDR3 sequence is CASAMNRGHNSPLHF. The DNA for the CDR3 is TGTGCCAGCGCGATGAACAGGGGGCACAATTCACCCCTCCACTTT.

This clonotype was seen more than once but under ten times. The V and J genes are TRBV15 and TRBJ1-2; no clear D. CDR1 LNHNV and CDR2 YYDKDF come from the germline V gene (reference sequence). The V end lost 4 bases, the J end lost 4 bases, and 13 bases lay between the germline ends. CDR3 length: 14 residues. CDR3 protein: CATSMQFVGYGYTF. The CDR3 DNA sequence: TGTGCCACCAGCATGCAATTCGTGGGCTATGGCTACACCTTC. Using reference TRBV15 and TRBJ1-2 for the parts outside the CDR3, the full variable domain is DAMVIQNPRYQVTQFGKPVTLSCSQTLNHNVMYWYQQKSSQAPKLLFHYYDKDFNNEADTPDNFQSRRPNTSFCFLDIRSPGLGDTAMYLCATSMQFVGYGYTFGSGTRLTVV.

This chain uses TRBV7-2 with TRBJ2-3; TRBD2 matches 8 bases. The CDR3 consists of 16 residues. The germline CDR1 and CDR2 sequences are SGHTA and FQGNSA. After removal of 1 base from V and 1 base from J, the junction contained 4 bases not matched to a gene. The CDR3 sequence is CASSLGPTSGTDTQYF. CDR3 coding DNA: TGTGCCAGCAGCTTAGGACCGACTAGCGGCACAGATACGCAGTATTTT.

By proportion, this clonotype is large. The CDR3 nucleotides read TGCGCCAGCAGCCAAGGGAGCCCCCTCCGGGAGACCCAGTACTTC. It translates to CASSQGSPLRETQYF. The chain carries TRBV4-1 and TRBJ2-5; no clear D. CDR3 size: 15 residues. Between the trimmed V and J ends, which lost 1 base and 5 bases, there was a span of 14 bases. CDR1 and CDR2 (germline): MGHRA, YSYEKL.

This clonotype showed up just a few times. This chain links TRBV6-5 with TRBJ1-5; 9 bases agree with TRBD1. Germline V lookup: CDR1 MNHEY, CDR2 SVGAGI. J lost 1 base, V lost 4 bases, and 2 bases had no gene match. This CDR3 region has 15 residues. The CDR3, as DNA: TGTGCCAGCAGTTCTACAGGGGGCAGCAATCAGCCCCAGCATTTT. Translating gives CASSSTGGSNQPQHF.

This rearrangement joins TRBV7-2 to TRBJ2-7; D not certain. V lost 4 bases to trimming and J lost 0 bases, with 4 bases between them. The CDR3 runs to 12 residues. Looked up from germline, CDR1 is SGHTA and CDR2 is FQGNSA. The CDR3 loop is CASSSNSYEQYF. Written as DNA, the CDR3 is TGTGCCAGCAGCTCTAACTCCTACGAGCAGTACTTC.

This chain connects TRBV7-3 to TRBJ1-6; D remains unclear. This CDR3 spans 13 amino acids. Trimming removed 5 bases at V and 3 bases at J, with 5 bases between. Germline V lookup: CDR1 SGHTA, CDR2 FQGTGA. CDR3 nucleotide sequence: TGTGCCAGCAGCAAGTACTATAATTCACCCCTCCACTTT. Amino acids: CASSKYYNSPLHF. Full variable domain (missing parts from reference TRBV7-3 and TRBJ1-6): GAGVSQTPSNKVTEKGKYVELRCDPISGHTALYWYRQSLGQGPEFLIYFQGTGAADDSGLPNDRFFAVRPEGSVSTLKIQRTERGDSAVYLCASSKYYNSPLHFGNGTRLTVT.

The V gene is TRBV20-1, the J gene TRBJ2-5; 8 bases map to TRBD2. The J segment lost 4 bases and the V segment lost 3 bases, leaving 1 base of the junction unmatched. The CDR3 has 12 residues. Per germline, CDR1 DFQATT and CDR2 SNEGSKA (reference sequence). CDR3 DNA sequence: TGCAGTGCTAGGGCGGGGGGAGAGACCCAGTACTTC. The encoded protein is CSARAGGETQYF.

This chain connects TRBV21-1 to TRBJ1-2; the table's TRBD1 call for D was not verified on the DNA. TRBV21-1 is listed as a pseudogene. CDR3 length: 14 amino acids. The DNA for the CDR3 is TGTGCCAGCAGCGGTGAAGCAGGGTCATTAGGCTACACCTTC. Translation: CASSGEAGSLGYTF.

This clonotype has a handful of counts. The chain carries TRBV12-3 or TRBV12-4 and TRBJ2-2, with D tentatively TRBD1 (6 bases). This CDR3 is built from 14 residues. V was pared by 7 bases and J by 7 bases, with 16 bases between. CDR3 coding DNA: TGTGCCAGCACCCAGACAGGTTGGGACGGGGAGCTGTTTTTT. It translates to CASTQTGWDGELFF.

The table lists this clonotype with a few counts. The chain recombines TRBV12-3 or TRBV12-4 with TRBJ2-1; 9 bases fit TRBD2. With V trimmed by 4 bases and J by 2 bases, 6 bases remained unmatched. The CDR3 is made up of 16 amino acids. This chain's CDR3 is CASSSVASGAYNEQFF. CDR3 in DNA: TGTGCCAGCAGTTCCGTGGCTAGCGGGGCCTACAATGAGCAGTTCTTC.

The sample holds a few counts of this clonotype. CDR3 region: CASSEDYYTDTQYF. CDR3 DNA sequence: TGTGCCAGCAGTGAGGACTACTACACAGATACGCAGTATTTT. The chain uses TRBV6-1 and TRBJ2-3, with D possibly being TRBD2 (6 bases). The CDR3 covers 14 residues. The germline V gene has CDR1 MNHNS and CDR2 SASEGT. V was cut by 3 bases and J by 2 bases, with 9 bases left in between.

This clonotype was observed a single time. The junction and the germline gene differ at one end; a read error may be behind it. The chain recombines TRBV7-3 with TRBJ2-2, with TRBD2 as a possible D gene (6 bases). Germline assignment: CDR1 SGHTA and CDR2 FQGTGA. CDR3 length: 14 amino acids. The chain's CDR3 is CASSLTAGTGELFF. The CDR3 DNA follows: TGTGCCAGCAGCCTAACAGCGGGTACCGGGGAGCTGTTTTTT.

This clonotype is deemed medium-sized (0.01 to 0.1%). The CDR3 protein is CASSSGDSYGYTF. The CDR3 DNA sequence: TGTGCCAGCAGCTCCGGGGACAGCTATGGCTACACCTTC. V is TRBV5-5 and J is TRBJ1-2; 7 nucleotides line up with TRBD1. CDR1 is SGHKS and CDR2 is YYEKEE in the germline V gene (reference sequence). Trimming took 3 bases from V and 4 from J; bases not matched to a gene: 3. The CDR3 is made up of 13 amino acids.

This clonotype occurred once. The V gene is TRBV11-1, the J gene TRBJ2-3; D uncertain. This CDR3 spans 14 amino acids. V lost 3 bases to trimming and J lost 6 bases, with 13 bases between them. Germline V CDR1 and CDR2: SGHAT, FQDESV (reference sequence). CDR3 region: CASSLSGDWDTQYF. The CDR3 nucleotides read TGTGCCAGCAGCTTGTCAGGTGATTGGGATACGCAGTATTTT.

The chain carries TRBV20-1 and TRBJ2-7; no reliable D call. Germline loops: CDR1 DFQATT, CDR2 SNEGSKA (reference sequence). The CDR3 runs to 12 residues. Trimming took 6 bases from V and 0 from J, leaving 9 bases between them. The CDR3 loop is CSAVPVSYEQYF. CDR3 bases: TGCAGTGCAGTTCCAGTCTCCTACGAGCAGTACTTC.

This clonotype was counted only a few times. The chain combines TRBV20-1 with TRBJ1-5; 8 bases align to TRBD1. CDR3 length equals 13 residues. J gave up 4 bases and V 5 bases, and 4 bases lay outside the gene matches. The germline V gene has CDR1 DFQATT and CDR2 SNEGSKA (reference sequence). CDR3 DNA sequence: TGCAGTGCTCAGGGGGCGCTAAATCAGCCCCAGCATTTT. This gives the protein CSAQGALNQPQHF.

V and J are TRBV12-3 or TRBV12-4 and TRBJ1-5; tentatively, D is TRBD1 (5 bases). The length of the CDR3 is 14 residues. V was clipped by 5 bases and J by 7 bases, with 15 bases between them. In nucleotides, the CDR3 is TGTGCCAGCAGTCCTGTGCAGGGAGGACAGCCCCAGCATTTT. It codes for CASSPVQGGQPQHF.